The 28 T cell receptor beta chains below were found in one sample sequenced in a study of T cells after yellow fever vaccination. Each CDR3 protein is one row after TCRdb ran MiXCR on the 5' RACE reads. There are some 550,000 distinct CDR3 sequences in the sample; under 25% occur only once, and around 15% lies in the top ten. The sample consisted of PBMCs, taken 15 days after the yellow fever booster vaccination. The receptors shown here come from a man aged 25-40 years who received the YFV17D yellow fever vaccine.

CDR3 nucleotide sequence: TGTGCCAGCAGCCAGGGAGCTCCAACCTACAATGAGCAGTTCTTC. This sequence encodes CASSQGAPTYNEQFF. The V and J genes are TRBV7-6 and TRBJ2-1; D may match TRBD1 or TRBD2 (5 bases each). CDR3 length equals 15 residues. Per the germline V gene, CDR1 is SGHVS and CDR2 is FNYEAQ. The V and J ends lost 5 bases and 2 bases respectively, with 13 bases between them.

This clonotype was counted only a few times. The chain links TRBV20-1 to TRBJ2-7; D perhaps matches TRBD2 (6 bases). The germline gives CDR1 DFQATT, CDR2 SNEGSKA (reference sequence). V dropped 6 bases and J dropped 3 bases, with 15 bases sitting between them. The CDR3 runs 13 residues. The CDR3 reads CSAPSRELYEQYF. In DNA, the CDR3 is TGCAGTGCCCCTAGCCGGGAGCTCTACGAGCAGTACTTC.

The rearrangement joins TRBV6-1 to TRBJ2-2; D not certain. The germline V and J ends were trimmed by 8 bases and 5 bases, with 15 bases remaining between them. Germline V gene sequence: CDR1 MNHNS, CDR2 SASEGT. The CDR3 has 14 amino acids. The CDR3 nucleotides read TGTGCCAGCGGAACCCTTGGACCTACCGGGGAGCTGTTTTTT. This encodes CASGTLGPTGELFF.

The J gene is TRBJ2-7, the V gene TRBV20-1, with D unresolved. This CDR3 comprises 13 residues. Trimming took off 0 bases at V and 0 bases at J, with 6 bases between the two ends. Per the germline V gene, CDR1 is DFQATT and CDR2 is SNEGSKA (reference sequence). The CDR3 loop is CSARDRFSYEQYF. The DNA of the CDR3 is TGCAGTGCTAGAGATAGGTTCTCCTACGAGCAGTACTTC.

The chain joins TRBV7-2 to TRBJ2-3, with D perhaps matching TRBD1 (7 bases). The V and J ends lost 2 bases and 5 bases respectively, with 14 bases between them. The CDR3 consists of 15 residues. The germline gives CDR1 SGHTA, CDR2 FQGNSA. This CDR3 is CASSLYSGGGDTQYF. CDR3 in DNA: TGTGCCAGCAGCTTATATTCAGGGGGAGGAGATACGCAGTATTTT.

This chain uses TRBV7-2 with TRBJ2-3, with 9 bases matching TRBD2. With V trimmed by 6 bases and J by 3 bases, 13 bases remained unmatched. This CDR3 is built from 17 residues. Looked up from germline, CDR1 is SGHTA and CDR2 is FQGNSA. CDR3 nucleotides: TGTGCCAGCAGTGAGGGTCTATATGCGGGAGGGACAGATACGCAGTATTTT. Translation gives CASSEGLYAGGTDTQYF.

This clonotype was seen a few times. V is TRBV6-2 or TRBV6-3 and J is TRBJ2-1; D not resolved. This CDR3 contains 15 residues. Germline CDR1 MNHEY, CDR2 SVGEGT. Trimming took 6 bases from V and 0 from J, leaving 12 bases between them. The CDR3 protein is CASRSLPSSYNEQFF. DNA of the CDR3: TGTGCCAGCAGAAGCTTACCGAGCTCCTACAATGAGCAGTTCTTC.

The chain employs TRBV5-1 and TRBJ2-1; possible D gene TRBD2, 5 bases. The length of the CDR3 is 15 residues. Germline V gives CDR1 SGHRS, CDR2 YFSETQ. Trimming pared 2 bases from V and 5 bases from J, leaving 14 bases between. Here the CDR3 DNA reads TGCGCCAGCAGCTTTCCGCTAGCCTGGAACAATGAGCAGTTCTTC. Translating it yields CASSFPLAWNNEQFF.

There are a few counts of this clonotype. The J gene is TRBJ2-5, the V gene TRBV15; D remains ambiguous. The CDR3 covers 16 residues. Germline CDR1 reads LNHNV; CDR2 reads YYDKDF (reference sequence). Trimming shortened V by 0 bases and J by 5 bases, and 16 bases separated the two germline ends. Here the CDR3 DNA reads TGTGCCACCAGCAGAGATCTCGGACGCCACGGGGAGACCCAGTACTTC. This sequence encodes CATSRDLGRHGETQYF.

This clonotype was recorded a few times. The gene calls are TRBV5-5 and TRBJ1-2; 7 bases agree with TRBD1. Germline CDR1 is SGHKS and CDR2 is YYEKEE (reference sequence). The CDR3 consists of 15 residues. After removal of 4 bases from V and 4 bases from J, the junction contained 10 bases not matched to a gene. The CDR3, as DNA: TGTGCCAGCAGCCTTCTGTGGACAGGCCCCTATGGCTACACCTTC. Its protein product is CASSLLWTGPYGYTF.

This clonotype has only a few counts. V usage is TRBV9 and J usage is TRBJ2-2; TRBD2 aligns across 7 bases. The CDR3 is 15 residues long. Germline V gene data show CDR1 as SGDLS and CDR2 as YYNGEE. Unmatched junction bases numbered 4, after V lost 0 bases and J lost 5 bases. The CDR3 protein is CASSVEWEGTGELFF. CDR3 nucleotide sequence: TGTGCCAGCAGCGTAGAATGGGAGGGAACCGGGGAGCTGTTTTTT.

In this sample, this clonotype turned up a few times. The V gene is TRBV20-1, the J gene TRBJ2-7; possible D gene TRBD1, 5 bases. Germline V CDR1 and CDR2: DFQATT, SNEGSKA (reference sequence). Trimming removed 6 bases at V and 5 bases at J, with 17 bases between. The CDR3 covers 13 residues. The CDR3 DNA follows: TGCAGTGCGGCCATACTAAGGGGTAACGAGCAGTACTTC. This codes for CSAAILRGNEQYF.

V is TRBV29-1 and J is TRBJ2-2; D uncertain. Trimming took 2 bases from V and 6 from J, leaving 16 bases between them. The CDR3 totals 15 residues. Germline CDR1 reads SQVTM; CDR2 reads ANQGSEA. The CDR3 reads CSVEKDQANAGELFF. For the CDR3, the DNA is TGCAGCGTTGAAAAAGACCAGGCCAACGCCGGGGAGCTGTTTTTT.

The chain joins TRBV18 to TRBJ2-5; 7 nucleotides line up with TRBD1. The trim removed 6 bases at V and 0 bases at J, leaving 7 bases unmatched. Germline V CDR1 and CDR2: KGHSH, LQKENI. The CDR3 is 15 amino acids. The CDR3 spells CASSKGTANQETQYF. DNA of the CDR3: TGTGCCAGCTCTAAGGGGACAGCGAACCAAGAGACCCAGTACTTC.

The V call is TRBV5-1, the J call TRBJ1-2, with D perhaps matching TRBD1 (6 bases). Between the trimmed V and J ends, which lost 5 bases and 8 bases, there was a span of 19 bases. Germline V gene lookup returns CDR1 SGHRS and CDR2 YFSETQ. The CDR3 is 14 amino acids. In DNA, the CDR3 is TGCGCCAGCAGAACAGGAGAGGGGACAAGGGGCTACACCTTC. This codes for CASRTGEGTRGYTF.

This clonotype has more than one count but fewer than ten. This chain joins TRBV25-1 and TRBJ2-1; 13 nucleotides match TRBD2. Trimming at V came to 5 bases and at J to 6 bases, leaving 4 bases not matched to a gene. Germline CDR1 and CDR2: MGHDK and SYGVNS. This CDR3 is 15 amino acids long. The CDR3: CASSRTSGSGNEQFF. The CDR3 nucleotides read TGTGCCAGCAGTAGGACTAGCGGGAGCGGCAATGAGCAGTTCTTC.

V usage is TRBV2 and J usage is TRBJ2-7; D is uncertain. The CDR3 covers 15 residues. CDR1 and CDR2 (germline): SNHLY, FYNNEI. The V end was cut by 8 bases, the J end by 4 bases, with 21 bases between. Here the CDR3 reads CASQATRASQYEQYF. DNA for the CDR3: TGTGCCAGCCAAGCTACTCGGGCCAGTCAATACGAGCAGTACTTC.

This clonotype was seen a few times. The V and J genes are TRBV7-9 and TRBJ2-1, with D possibly matching TRBD1 (6 bases). The V gene lost 4 bases and the J gene lost 6 bases, with 19 bases spanning the gap. The CDR3 runs 16 residues. Germline CDR1 is SEHNR and CDR2 is FQNEAQ (reference sequence). The CDR3 loop reads CASSSEPATGRNEQFF. The CDR3, as DNA: TGTGCCAGCAGCTCCGAGCCAGCGACAGGTCGCAATGAGCAGTTCTTC. The variable domain in full, completed from reference TRBV7-9 and TRBJ2-1, reads DTGVSQNPRHKITKRGQNVTFRCDPISEHNRLYWYRQTLGQGPEFLTYFQNEAQLEKSRLLSDRFSAERPKGSFSTLEIQRTEQGDSAMYLCASSSEPATGRNEQFFGPGTRLTVL.

The chain carries TRBV7-9 and TRBJ2-7, with 9 bases matching TRBD1. This CDR3 is 15 amino acids long. The germline gives CDR1 SEHNR, CDR2 FQNEAQ (reference sequence). Trimming at V came to 5 bases and at J to 0 bases, leaving 5 bases not matched to a gene. CDR3 loop: CASSLYRGHSYEQYF. DNA of the CDR3: TGTGCCAGCAGCCTCTACAGGGGGCACTCCTACGAGCAGTACTTC. Filled out from reference TRBV7-9 and TRBJ2-7, the complete variable domain reads DTGVSQNPRHKITKRGQNVTFRCDPISEHNRLYWYRQTLGQGPEFLTYFQNEAQLEKSRLLSDRFSAERPKGSFSTLEIQRTEQGDSAMYLCASSLYRGHSYEQYFGPGTRLTVT.

This clonotype was seen a handful of times. The chain uses TRBV12-3 or TRBV12-4 and TRBJ2-4, with D possibly being TRBD2 (5 bases). V lost 7 bases and J 8 bases, leaving 15 bases between the germline ends. This CDR3 is 13 amino acids long. The CDR3 sequence is CASTGRPEDIQYF. The CDR3 DNA follows: TGTGCCAGCACGGGCAGGCCGGAGGACATTCAGTACTTC.

This clonotype was recorded a few times. The genes are TRBV12-3 or TRBV12-4 and TRBJ2-1; D might be TRBD2 (6 bases). V was trimmed by 4 bases and J by 5 bases, leaving 9 bases between them. The CDR3 totals 13 residues. The CDR3 DNA reads as TGTGCCAGCAGTTCAATAGCGGACAATGAGCAGTTCTTC. It specifies CASSSIADNEQFF.

This clonotype was detected only a few times. This chain uses TRBV27 with TRBJ2-7; tentative D call: TRBD2 (6 bases). V shed 8 bases and J shed 3 bases, with 17 bases lying between them. The CDR3 sequence is 14 residues long. Germline CDR1 reads MNHEY; CDR2 reads SMNVEV (reference sequence). CDR3 residues: CASSVARGIYEQYF. CDR3 coding DNA: TGTGCCAGCTCAGTCGCCCGGGGGATCTACGAGCAGTACTTC.

The rearrangement joins TRBV6-5 to TRBJ2-3; 9 bases line up with TRBD1. CDR3 size: 16 residues. Germline-derived CDR1 and CDR2 are MNHEY and SVGAGI. V was clipped by 0 bases and J by 9 bases; unmatched bases: 10. The CDR3 bases are TGTGCCAGCAGTTACTCCCGCCCGGGACAGGGTCAAACGCAGTATTTT. Amino acids: CASSYSRPGQGQTQYF.

This clonotype was counted only a few times. The chain carries TRBV6-2 or TRBV6-3 and TRBJ2-7, with D hard to call. The CDR3 is 11 residues long. Germline V lookup: CDR1 MNHEY, CDR2 SVGEGT. Between the trimmed V and J ends, which lost 6 bases and 3 bases, there was a span of 6 bases. CDR3 loop: CASSPIYEQYF. The CDR3 DNA reads as TGTGCCAGCAGCCCCATCTACGAGCAGTACTTC.

This clonotype appeared many times. V and J are TRBV13 and TRBJ2-1; TRBD2 matches 7 bases. J was trimmed by 8 bases and V by 5 bases; bases with no gene match: 12. This CDR3 is built from 15 residues. CDR1 PRHDT and CDR2 FYEKMQ come from the germline V gene (reference sequence). The CDR3 spells CASSPTGRESDEQFF. The CDR3 DNA reads as TGTGCCAGCAGCCCTACGGGGCGGGAGTCCGATGAGCAGTTCTTC. Looking up the rest from reference TRBV13 and TRBJ2-1 gives the full variable domain: AAGVIQSPRHLIKEKRETATLKCYPIPRHDTVYWYQQGPGQDPQFLISFYEKMQSDKGSIPDRFSAQQFSDYHSELNMSSLELGDSALYFCASSPTGRESDEQFFGPGTRLTVL.

The CDR3 DNA is TGTGCCAGCAGCCAAGATATTAGAGAGACCCAGTACTTC. Amino acids: CASSQDIRETQYF. The V gene is TRBV14, the J gene TRBJ2-5; D remains unclear. CDR1 is SGHDN, CDR2 FVKESK, per germline. The CDR3 has 13 amino acids. Trimming took 0 bases from V and 4 from J, leaving 6 bases between them.

J is TRBJ2-1 and V is TRBV20-1; D not resolved. Trimming shortened V by 0 bases and J by 5 bases, and 11 bases separated the two germline ends. CDR3 length equals 14 residues. CDR1 and CDR2 from the germline V gene are DFQATT and SNEGSKA (reference sequence). The CDR3 DNA is TGCAGTGCTAGAGAGGCGCCTAGAAACAATGAGCAGTTCTTC. Its protein product is CSAREAPRNNEQFF.

This clonotype was counted only a few times. The V and J genes are TRBV25-1 and TRBJ1-2, with TRBD1 matching 8 bases. Germline V CDR1 and CDR2: MGHDK, SYGVNS. The J segment lost 2 bases and the V segment lost 3 bases, leaving 2 bases of the junction unmatched. There are 14 residues in the CDR3. CDR3 region: CASSDGDRNYGYTF. Written as DNA, the CDR3 is TGTGCCAGCAGTGACGGGGACAGGAACTATGGCTACACCTTC.